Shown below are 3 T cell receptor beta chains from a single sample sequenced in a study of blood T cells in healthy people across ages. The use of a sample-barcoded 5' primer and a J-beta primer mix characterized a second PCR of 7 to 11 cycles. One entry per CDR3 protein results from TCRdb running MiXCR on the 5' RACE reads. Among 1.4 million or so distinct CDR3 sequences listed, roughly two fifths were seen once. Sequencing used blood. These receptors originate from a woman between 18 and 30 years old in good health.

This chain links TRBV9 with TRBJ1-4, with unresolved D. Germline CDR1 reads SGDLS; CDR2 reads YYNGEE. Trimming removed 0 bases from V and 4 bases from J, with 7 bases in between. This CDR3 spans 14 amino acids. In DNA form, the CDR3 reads TGTGCCAGCAGCGTAGGAGGTTATAATGAAAAACTGTTTTTT. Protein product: CASSVGGYNEKLFF.

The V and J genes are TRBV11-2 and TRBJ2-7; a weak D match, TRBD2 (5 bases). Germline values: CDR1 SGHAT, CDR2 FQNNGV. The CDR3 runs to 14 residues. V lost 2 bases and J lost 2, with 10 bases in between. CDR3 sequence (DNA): TGTGCCAGCAGCTTAATCTCCGGGACCTACGAGCAGTACTTC. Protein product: CASSLISGTYEQYF.

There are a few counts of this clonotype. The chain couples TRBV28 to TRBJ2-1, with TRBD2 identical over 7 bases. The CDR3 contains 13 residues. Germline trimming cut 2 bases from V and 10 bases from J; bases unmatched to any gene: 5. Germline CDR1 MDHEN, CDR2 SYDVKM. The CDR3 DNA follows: TGTGCCAGCAGTTTAGGGGGGGGGAAGGAGCAGTTCTTC. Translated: CASSLGGGKEQFF. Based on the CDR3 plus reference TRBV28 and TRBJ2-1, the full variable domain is DVKVTQSSRYLVKRTGEKVFLECVQDMDHENMFWYRQDPGLGLRLIYFSYDVKMKEKGDIPEGYSVSREKKERFSLILESASTNQTSMYLCASSLGGGKEQFFGPGTRLTVL.